Included here is one T cell receptor (beta chain) sequence, with context. Reprocessing the 5' RACE reads, TCRdb reports a single entry for every CDR3 protein and omits DNA. The table lists about 140,000 distinct CDR3 sequences. The CDR3 has 12 residues. The V gene's germline CDR1 is MGHDK and CDR2 SYGVNS. This sample was included in a study of T cells expressing NK-cell markers. The clonotype originates from a man in his late teens or twenties in good health. Specimen: blood T cells: a sorted CD56 or NKG2C T cell subset, CD4+ or CD8+ T cells, or bulk PBMC T cells (not recorded which). V gene TRBV25-1 combines with J gene TRBJ1-6. CDR3 sequence: CASSDRLSPLHF.